Sequencing of this TCR beta chain was carried out in a study of control samples from healthy donors and cancer patients. The data were produced by immunoSEQ multiplex PCR, yet TCRdb's version contains in-frame clones alone and is incomplete. The table lists roughly 200,000 clones, approximately 92% of them singletons. The V and J ends lost 5 bases and 5 bases respectively, with 9 bases between them. The germline gives CDR1 SGHTA, CDR2 FQGTGA. The CDR3 is 13 residues long. The TCR comes from a young man in good health. The chain links TRBV7-3 to TRBJ2-2, with D unresolved. Specimen: blood. The CDR3 DNA reads as TGTGCCAGCAGCCCCCATATAACCGGGGAGCTGTTTTTT. Protein sequence: CASSPHITGELFF. Drawing the rest from reference TRBV7-3 and TRBJ2-2, the complete variable domain is GAGVSQTPSNKVTEKGKYVELRCDPISGHTALYWYRQSLGQGPEFLIYFQGTGAADDSGLPNDRFFAVRPEGSVSTLKIQRTERGDSAVYLCASSPHITGELFFGEGSRLTVL.